This is a list of T cell receptor beta chains from one sample in a study of regulatory T cells in long-lasting Graves disease. TCRdb re-analysed the multiplex PCR reads in MiXCR, keeping a single row per CDR3 protein. This table has roughly 400,000 distinct CDR3 sequences, less than 25% appearing once. Sequences were derived from peripheral blood mononuclear cells (PBMCs), sampled when the disease was refractory, from a patient treated with antithyroid drugs. Source of these receptors: a female donor with Graves disease. Each CDR3 is given with its conserved first and last residue. The D gene is left open where the match is weak. Not all rows give a size; the values are once, few, many and, for expanded clones, a class.

abundance	v_gene	j_gene	d_gene	CDR3nt	CDR3aa
-	TRBV6-1	TRBJ1-5	-	TGTGCCAGCAGTAGAACAGGGCGGGGCAATCAGCCCCAGCATTTT	CASSRTGRGNQPQHF
few	TRBV7-8	TRBJ1-2	TRBD1	TGTGCCAGCAGCCCCAAGCAGACAGGGAACTATGGCTACACCTTC	CASSPKQTGNYGYTF
many	TRBV2	TRBJ2-5	TRBD2	TGTGCCAGCAGTGTGGGACTAGAAGAGACCCAGTACTTC	CASSVGLEETQYF
many	TRBV27	TRBJ1-2	-	TGTGCCAGCAGTTTGGGGGCAGGGAATGGCTACACCTTC	CASSLGAGNGYTF
-	TRBV20-1	TRBJ2-4	TRBD1	TGCAGCAAGACAGGGCCGGGAAACATTCAGTACTTC	CSKTGPGNIQYF
few	TRBV25-1	TRBJ1-2	TRBD1	TGTGCCAGCAGTGAATTTAGGACAGGGTCAGGTGGCTACACCTTC	CASSEFRTGSGGYTF
-	TRBV28	TRBJ2-5	-	TGTGCCAGCAGTTTATCCGTAGAGACCCAGTACTTC	CASSLSVETQYF
many	TRBV7-2	TRBJ2-7	-	TGTGCCAGCAGCTTAGTGGCGGTGGGGGACGAGCAGTACTTC	CASSLVAVGDEQYF
-	TRBV5-1	TRBJ1-2	-	TGCGCCAGCAGCTTGACAGCGACCCTTTATGGCTACACCTTC	CASSLTATLYGYTF
-	TRBV20-1	TRBJ1-2	TRBD1	TGCAGTGCTTCCGGGACAGTTGGTCGCCGGGACCTCTCTAACTATGGCTACACCTTC	CSASGTVGRRDLSNYGYTF
many	TRBV3-1	TRBJ1-2	-	TGTGCCAGCAGCCAAGAGGGTTTTAACTATGGCTACACCTTC	CASSQEGFNYGYTF
-	TRBV7-2	TRBJ2-2	TRBD2	TGTGCCAGCAGCTTAGCGCGACTAGCGTCCGGGGAGCTGTTTTTT	CASSLARLASGELFF
many	TRBV29-1	TRBJ2-5	-	TGCAGCGTTGATATCTTAATAGGGGAGACCCAGTACTTC	CSVDILIGETQYF
many	TRBV3-1	TRBJ2-7	-	TGTGCCAGCAGCACCGACAGCCTATCCTACGAGCAGTACTTC	CASSTDSLSYEQYF
-	TRBV6-5	TRBJ2-5	-	TGTGCCAGCAGTTACCAATCGAGGGAGACCCAGTACTTC	CASSYQSRETQYF
-	TRBV9	TRBJ2-7	-	TGTGCCAACAGCGTTGAGAGTTCAAACTCCTACGAGCAGTACTTC	CANSVESSNSYEQYF
-	TRBV7-2	TRBJ2-1	TRBD2	TGTGCCAGCAGCTTAGGTACGCTAGCGGGAGCCTCGGGGGCCTACAATGAGCAGTTCTTC	CASSLGTLAGASGAYNEQFF
few	TRBV20-1	TRBJ2-1	-	TGCAGTGCTAAAGCGGGCAGTTCCTACAATGAGCAGTTCTTC	CSAKAGSSYNEQFF
few	TRBV11-2	TRBJ1-4	-	TGTGCCAGCAGCTTAGGTGTCCCAGGAGGAAAACTGTTTTTT	CASSLGVPGGKLFF
few	TRBV20-1	TRBJ2-3	-	TGCAGTGCTAGGGCCAAACTTTTTCCTACAGATACGCAGTATTTT	CSARAKLFPTDTQYF
-	TRBV7-6	TRBJ2-7	-	TGTGCCAGCAGCTTAGCCTCCCACAGGGGGGGTGACGAGCAGTACTTC	CASSLASHRGGDEQYF
-	TRBV29-1	TRBJ2-7	-	TGCAGCGTCAATAGGCGGGATCCGGACGAGCAGTACTTC	CSVNRRDPDEQYF
many	TRBV18	TRBJ1-1	-	TGTGCCAGCTCACCATTCACGACTGAAGCTTTCTTT	CASSPFTTEAFF
-	TRBV28	TRBJ2-1	-	TGTGCCAGCAGTTTACACCTCGCGGGTGTAAATGAGCAGTTCTTC	CASSLHLAGVNEQFF
-	TRBV9	TRBJ2-2	-	TGTGCCAGCAGCGTAGGTCGTGATTCTAGCACCGGGGAGCTGTTTTTT	CASSVGRDSSTGELFF
many	TRBV2	TRBJ1-1	-	TGTGCCAGCACTCCATTGGGTCCGAACACTGAAGCTTTCTTT	CASTPLGPNTEAFF
-	TRBV19	TRBJ2-1	-	TGTGCCAGCGGACAGTTCAATGAGCAGTTCTTC	CASGQFNEQFF
few	TRBV10-3	TRBJ2-7	-	TGTGCCATCAGTGAGAGATTATCGGGGCAGTACTTC	CAISERLSGQYF
many	TRBV5-1	TRBJ2-7	TRBD2	TGCGCCAGCAGCTTGGCCCGGAGTGGTAGCGGGAGGGCCGGAAACGAGCAGTACTTC	CASSLARSGSGRAGNEQYF
many	TRBV2	TRBJ2-3	TRBD1	TGTGCCAGCAGTTACAGGGGTAGCACAGATACGCAGTATTTT	CASSYRGSTDTQYF
few	TRBV6-1	TRBJ2-5	TRBD2	TGTGCCAGCAGTACCCTAGCGGGAGCCGAGACCCAGTACTTC	CASSTLAGAETQYF
many	TRBV28	TRBJ2-7	TRBD1	TGTGCCAGCAGCTTAGGACAGGGACCCTACGAGCAGTACTTC	CASSLGQGPYEQYF
few	TRBV20-1	TRBJ2-7	TRBD2	TGCAGTGCTGAAAGGACTAGCGGGAGAATCGCGAAATACGAGCAGTACTTC	CSAERTSGRIAKYEQYF
many	TRBV28	TRBJ1-5	TRBD1	TGTGCCAGCAGTGGACAGGGGTGGCAGCCCCAGCATTTT	CASSGQGWQPQHF
-	TRBV7-9	TRBJ1-5	-	TGTGCCAGCAGCTCCGATGCACTTTGGCCCCAGCATTTT	CASSSDALWPQHF
-	TRBV27	TRBJ2-7	-	TGTGCCAGCATACGGTCTGTGGGGTCCTACGAGCAGTACTTC	CASIRSVGSYEQYF
-	TRBV20-1	TRBJ2-7	-	TGCAGTGCTACCCGGGGGCGGGAGCCCCCCTACGAGCAGTACTTC	CSATRGREPPYEQYF
-	TRBV28	TRBJ1-6	-	TGTGCCAGCCTCAGTTCGGGCTCCTATAATTCACCCCTCCACTTT	CASLSSGSYNSPLHF
many	TRBV11-2	TRBJ2-7	TRBD1	TGTGCCAGCAGCTTCCCCCGGGACAGGGGGATATACGAGCAGTACTTC	CASSFPRDRGIYEQYF
many	TRBV5-1	TRBJ2-7	TRBD2	TGCGCCAGCAGCTTGCTCGAGGGAGGGAGAGGGTACGAGCAGTACTTC	CASSLLEGGRGYEQYF
-	TRBV7-9	TRBJ1-2	-	TGTGCCAGCAGCTTAGGTGTGGGACGGTATGGCTACACCTTC	CASSLGVGRYGYTF
many	TRBV11-2	TRBJ1-5	-	TGTGCCAGCAGCTTAGACAGTAGCAATCAGCCCCAGCATTTT	CASSLDSSNQPQHF
-	TRBV7-2	TRBJ1-5	-	TGTGCCAGCAGCTTAGCGCAAAGCCTAGGTAATCAGCCCCAGCATTTT	CASSLAQSLGNQPQHF
-	TRBV7-2	TRBJ2-7	-	TGTGCCAGCAGCCCTAGGAGTAGCGAGTTCTACGAGCAGTACTTC	CASSPRSSEFYEQYF
few	TRBV7-2	TRBJ1-6	-	TGTGCCAGCAGCTTAGCGCGGGCCAGTGAGAGCTATAATTCACCCCTCCACTTT	CASSLARASESYNSPLHF
few	TRBV15	TRBJ1-5	TRBD1	TGTGCCACCAGCAGCGGGAGACAGGGTTTTCAGCCCCAGCATTTT	CATSSGRQGFQPQHF
-	TRBV20-1	TRBJ2-1	-	TGCAGTGCTAGAAGATTGGTTGAGCAGTTCTTC	CSARRLVEQFF
-	TRBV11-3	TRBJ1-1	-	TGTGCCAGCAGCAATGGCACTGAAGCTTTCTTT	CASSNGTEAFF
-	TRBV11-2	TRBJ2-7	-	TGTGCCAGCAGCTTAGAACTTGCGTCCTACAAGCAGTACTTC	CASSLELASYKQYF
few	TRBV11-2	TRBJ1-1	-	TGTGCCAGCAGCTTAATCCCGGTGAACACTGAAGCTTTCTTT	CASSLIPVNTEAFF
few	TRBV12-3/TRBV12-4	TRBJ2-7	TRBD1	TGTGCCAGCAGTTTTGTAGGACAGGGAACCTACGAGCAGTACTTC	CASSFVGQGTYEQYF
-	TRBV7-9	TRBJ2-1	TRBD2	TGTGCCAGCAGCTCGCCACGGCTAGCGGGGGGCGGGGATGAGCAGTTCTTC	CASSSPRLAGGGDEQFF
many	TRBV2	TRBJ2-5	-	TGTGCCAGCAGATCAGGGGAAGCAGAGACCCAGTACTTC	CASRSGEAETQYF
-	TRBV19	TRBJ2-5	TRBD2	TGTGCCAGTAGTATACCAGCGGGAGCACAAGAGACCCAGTACTTC	CASSIPAGAQETQYF
-	TRBV14	TRBJ2-5	-	TGTGCCAGCAGCCAAGATCGACTAGGTATTGAGACCCAGTACTTC	CASSQDRLGIETQYF
-	TRBV20-1	TRBJ1-5	-	TGCAGTGCTAGAGATCCCGGGCGGTTCAATCAGCCCCAGCATTTT	CSARDPGRFNQPQHF